This T cell receptor (beta chain) was identified in a study of blood T cell repertoires in COVID-19. Looking at the study overall: PBMCs, B-cell-depleted T cells, or T cells provided the cDNA or gDNA that made up the material.

The table came from immunoSEQ multiplex PCR; TCRdb's copy has only in-frame clones and leaves some out. The data hold around 300,000 clones, with approximately 90% observed a single time. CDR3 length: 15 amino acids. The V gene's germline CDR1 is SNHLY and CDR2 FYNNEI. V was pared by 5 bases and J by 3 bases, with 13 bases between. The chain recombines TRBV2 with TRBJ2-2; a possible D gene is TRBD2 (6 bases). The sequenced sample was PBMCs or T cells enriched from blood (not recorded which). The source of this sequence is a woman aged 60-70 years in a cohort exposed to, infected with or recovered from COVID-19 (not recorded which). The CDR3 spells CASSREQGDTGELFF. The CDR3 nucleotides are TGTGCCAGCAGTCGGGAGCAAGGAGACACCGGGGAGCTGTTTTTT.